Presented here are 22 T cell receptor beta chains from one specimen sequenced in a study of CD8 T cells in ankylosing spondylitis. Each CDR3 protein gets one entry after TCRdb re-called the 5' RACE reads with MiXCR. The data show 85,000 to 100,000 distinct CDR3 sequences, with around 10% seen just once and roughly 5% held by the top ten. Sequencing input: blood, either unsorted or a sorted T cell fraction (not recorded which). These receptors were taken from a male donor with ankylosing spondylitis or in good health (not recorded which).

The sample holds many counts of this clonotype. J is TRBJ2-1 and V is TRBV9; tentative D call: TRBD2 (5 bases). The CDR3 totals 14 residues. In germline, CDR1 is SGDLS, CDR2 YYNGEE. The V gene lost 3 bases and the J gene lost 5 bases, with 12 bases spanning the gap. The chain's CDR3 is CASSAPPGNNEQFF. DNA of the CDR3: TGTGCCAGCAGCGCCCCCCCGGGGAACAATGAGCAGTTCTTC. The variable domain in full, with the rest retrieved from reference TRBV9 and TRBJ2-1, is DSGVTQTPKHLITATGQRVTLRCSPRSGDLSVYWYQQSLDQGLQFLIQYYNGEERAKGNILERFSAQQFPDLHSELNLSSLELGDSALYFCASSAPPGNNEQFFGPGTRLTVL.

V and J are TRBV12-3 or TRBV12-4 and TRBJ1-5; no reliable D call. The V end was cut by 2 bases, the J end by 5 bases, with 7 bases between. The CDR3 totals 13 residues. CDR3 residues: CASSLSFYQPQHF. Here the CDR3 DNA reads TGTGCCAGCAGTTTATCCTTCTATCAGCCCCAGCATTTT.

This clonotype was picked up many times. The rearrangement uses TRBV24-1 and TRBJ2-5; possibly TRBD2 for D (5 bases). The ends were cut back, 7 bases at V and 5 bases at J, with 16 bases in the middle. From germline, CDR1 is KGHDR and CDR2 SFDVKD. The length of the CDR3 is 14 residues. CDR3 DNA: TGTGCCACCAGCCCCGGACTCGCAACGGAGACCCAGTACTTC. This codes for CATSPGLATETQYF.

Many counts were recorded for this clonotype. J is TRBJ2-5 and V is TRBV7-3; D may be TRBD1 or TRBD2 (5 bases each). Looked up from germline, CDR1 is SGHTA and CDR2 is FQGTGA. CDR3 length: 13 residues. V lost 5 bases, J lost 1 base, and 8 bases lay in between. The CDR3 loop is CASSPGAQETQYF. For the CDR3, the DNA is TGTGCCAGCAGCCCCGGGGCCCAAGAGACCCAGTACTTC.

This clonotype was recorded many times. The chain couples TRBV9 to TRBJ1-3, with D uncertain. V lost 0 bases and J 3 bases, leaving 10 bases between the germline ends. Germline assignment: CDR1 SGDLS and CDR2 YYNGEE. The CDR3 is 15 residues long. The CDR3 sequence: CASSVAIGFGNTIYF. The CDR3, as DNA: TGTGCCAGCAGCGTAGCTATAGGCTTTGGAAACACCATATATTTT.

This clonotype was detected ten times or more. The rearrangement joins TRBV6-1 to TRBJ1-5, with 7 bases lining up with TRBD1. The J segment lost 3 bases and the V segment lost 9 bases, leaving 8 bases of the junction unmatched. The CDR3 spans 14 residues. CDR1 is MNHNS, CDR2 SASEGT, per germline. The CDR3 protein is CASSTGLTNQPQHF. CDR3 nucleotide sequence: TGTGCCAGTTCGACAGGGCTCACCAATCAGCCCCAGCATTTT.

Turning to this clonotype: A single base separates this from a much larger clone, so it may be a read error. This chain uses TRBV18 with TRBJ2-7; D is tentatively TRBD1 or TRBD2 (5 bases each). V lost 2 bases and J 6 bases, leaving 14 bases between the germline ends. The germline CDR1 and CDR2 sequences are KGHSH and LQKENI. This CDR3 has 14 residues. CDR3: CASSPRGPICEQYF. The CDR3 DNA follows: TGTGCCAGCTCACCAAGGGGACCGATCTGCGAGCAGTACTTC.

This chain links TRBV2 with TRBJ2-1; possible D gene TRBD1, 5 bases. The CDR3 extends over 14 amino acids. V was clipped by 6 bases and J by 10 bases, with 19 bases between them. Germline-derived CDR1 and CDR2 are SNHLY and FYNNEI. For the CDR3, the DNA is TGTGCCAGCAGACCCACCTACCAGGGATTCGAGCAGTTCTTC. This encodes CASRPTYQGFEQFF.

This clonotype was detected many times. A junction boundary mismatches the germline segment, possibly from a read error. V usage is TRBV7-7 and J usage is TRBJ2-7; 9 bases map to TRBD1. Germline V gene data show CDR1 as SSHAT and CDR2 as FNYEAQ (reference sequence). The CDR3 spans 15 residues. CDR3: CASSLGGQGFHEQYF. The CDR3 region has the DNA TGTGCTAGCAGCTTAGGAGGACAGGGGTTCCACGAGCAGTACTTC.

This clonotype was seen repeatedly, ten times or more. This chain uses TRBV5-1 with TRBJ1-2; D remains ambiguous. Germline V CDR1 and CDR2: SGHRS, YFSETQ. The CDR3 runs to 13 residues. With 0 bases removed from V and 0 bases from J, the gap between germline ends came to 3 bases. The CDR3 reads CASSLGPNYGYTF. CDR3 in DNA: TGCGCCAGCAGCTTGGGCCCTAACTATGGCTACACCTTC. Drawing the rest from reference TRBV5-1 and TRBJ1-2, the complete variable domain is KAGVTQTPRYLIKTRGQQVTLSCSPISGHRSVSWYQQTPGQGLQFLFEYFSETQRNKGNFPGRFSGRQFSNSRSEMNVSTLELGDSALYLCASSLGPNYGYTFGSGTRLTVV.

About this clonotype itself: With a much larger clone just one base away, this may be a read error. The CDR3 reads CASSLNTGGETCNEQFF. Written as DNA, the CDR3 is TGCGCCAGCAGCTTGAATACAGGGGGCGAAACTTGCAATGAGCAGTTCTTC. The chain joins TRBV5-1 to TRBJ2-1, with 9 bases lining up with TRBD1. CDR1 is SGHRS and CDR2 is YFSETQ in the germline V gene. This CDR3 region has 17 residues. V was pared by 1 base and J by 6 bases, with 11 bases of the junction left unmatched.

This clonotype has ten or more counts. V is TRBV28 and J is TRBJ2-7; D gene ambiguous. The CDR3 runs to 14 residues. The V end lost 3 bases, the J end lost 4 bases, and 13 bases lay between the germline ends. Germline V lookup: CDR1 MDHEN, CDR2 SYDVKM. This CDR3 reads CASSFLQAEYEQYF. For the CDR3, the DNA is TGTGCCAGCAGTTTTCTCCAGGCTGAGTACGAGCAGTACTTC.

This clonotype showed up many times. The rearrangement links TRBV10-3 to TRBJ2-3; D remains ambiguous. V lost 2 bases, J lost 5 bases, and 8 bases lay in between. The CDR3 totals 13 residues. Germline loops: CDR1 ENHRY, CDR2 SYGVKD. The CDR3 protein is CAISERVKDTQYF. The CDR3 DNA reads as TGTGCCATCAGTGAGAGGGTTAAAGATACGCAGTATTTT.

At least ten counts were recorded for this clonotype. The chain recombines TRBV11-2 with TRBJ2-1, with D tentatively TRBD1 (6 bases). Germline assignment: CDR1 SGHAT and CDR2 FQNNGV. Deletions cut 1 base from V and 7 bases from J, with 14 bases between. The CDR3 consists of 15 residues. DNA for the CDR3: TGTGCCAGCAGCTTAGTCGGGACAAAACAGAATGAGCAGTTCTTC. Translated: CASSLVGTKQNEQFF.

The chain carries TRBV7-2 and TRBJ1-4, with 7 bases matching TRBD1. The CDR3 runs 15 residues. The V gene's germline CDR1 is SGHTA and CDR2 FQGNSA. Unmatched junction bases numbered 4, after V lost 1 base and J lost 5 bases. CDR3 amino acids: CASSLGTGGNEKLFF. In nucleotides, the CDR3 is TGTGCCAGCAGCTTAGGGACAGGTGGAAATGAAAAACTGTTTTTT.

This clonotype has at least ten counts. CDR3 DNA: TGCAGTGCCCCACATGACAGGGGTGGCACTGAAGCTTTCTTT. Translating it yields CSAPHDRGGTEAFF. The rearrangement uses TRBV20-1 and TRBJ1-1; TRBD1 aligns across 8 bases. This CDR3 comprises 14 residues. Per the germline V gene, CDR1 is DFQATT and CDR2 is SNEGSKA (reference sequence). The ends lost 6 bases at V and 4 bases at J; junction bases unmatched: 10.

This clonotype was seen many times. The chain combines TRBV6-1 with TRBJ2-5; D may match TRBD1 or TRBD2 (5 bases each). The CDR3 totals 15 residues. From germline, CDR1 is MNHNS and CDR2 SASEGT. Trimming took off 1 base at V and 1 base at J, with 10 bases between the two ends. The CDR3 loop is CASSEERGRQETQYF. In DNA form, the CDR3 reads TGTGCCAGCAGTGAAGAAAGGGGACGCCAAGAGACCCAGTACTTC.

This clonotype appeared many times. The V gene is TRBV9, the J gene TRBJ2-1, with D hard to call. Germline lookup yields CDR1 SGDLS and CDR2 YYNGEE. This CDR3 has 13 amino acids. The germline V and J ends were trimmed by 0 bases and 5 bases, with 6 bases remaining between them. The CDR3 DNA reads as TGTGCCAGCAGCGTAGAAAATAACAATGAGCAGTTCTTC. It is translated as CASSVENNNEQFF.

This clonotype qualifies as medium-sized (0.01 to 0.1%). The chain carries TRBV28 and TRBJ2-4; possible D gene TRBD1, 5 bases. Germline assignment: CDR1 MDHEN and CDR2 SYDVKM. V lost 6 bases and J 5 bases, leaving 23 bases between the germline ends. CDR3 length: 17 residues. The CDR3 loop is CASSRERGRFIENIQYF. CDR3 nucleotide sequence: TGTGCCAGCAGCAGGGAAAGGGGTCGATTTATCGAAAACATTCAGTACTTC.

Many counts were recorded for this clonotype. This chain connects TRBV10-3 to TRBJ1-5; no clear D gene. V lost 2 bases and J lost 5, with 7 bases in between. Germline V gene lookup returns CDR1 ENHRY and CDR2 SYGVKD. The CDR3 is 13 amino acids. CDR3 coding DNA: TGTGCCATCAGTGAGGCTGTGGATCAGCCCCAGCATTTT. This sequence encodes CAISEAVDQPQHF.

Many counts were recorded for this clonotype. This chain links TRBV4-1 with TRBJ1-1; D remains ambiguous. The V end was cut by 0 bases, the J end by 1 base, with 0 bases between. CDR3 length: 12 amino acids. Germline CDR1 and CDR2: MGHRA and YSYEKL. CDR3 sequence (DNA): TGCGCCAGCAGCCAAGAGAACACTGAAGCTTTCTTT. It translates to CASSQENTEAFF.

The chain carries TRBV7-9 and TRBJ2-7, with 9 bases that match TRBD1. Germline CDR1 SEHNR, CDR2 FQNEAQ (reference sequence). This CDR3 contains 14 residues. Germline trimming cut 4 bases from V and 3 bases from J; bases unmatched to any gene: 4. The CDR3 spells CASSWGTGFYEQYF. The CDR3 DNA sequence: TGTGCCAGCAGCTGGGGGACAGGGTTCTACGAGCAGTACTTC.